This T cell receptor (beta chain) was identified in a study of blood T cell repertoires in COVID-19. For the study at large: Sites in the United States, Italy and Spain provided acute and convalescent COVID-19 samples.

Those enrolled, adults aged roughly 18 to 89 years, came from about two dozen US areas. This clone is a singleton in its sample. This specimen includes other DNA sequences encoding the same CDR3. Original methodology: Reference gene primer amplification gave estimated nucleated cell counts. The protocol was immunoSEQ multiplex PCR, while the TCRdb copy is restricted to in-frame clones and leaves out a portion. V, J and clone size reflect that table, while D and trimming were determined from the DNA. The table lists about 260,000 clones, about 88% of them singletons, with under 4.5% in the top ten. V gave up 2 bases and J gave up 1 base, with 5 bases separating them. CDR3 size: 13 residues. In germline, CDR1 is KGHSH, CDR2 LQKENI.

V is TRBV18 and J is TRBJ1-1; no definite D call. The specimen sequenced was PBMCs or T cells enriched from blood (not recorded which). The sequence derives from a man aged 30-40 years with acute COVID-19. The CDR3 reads CASSPGQNTEAFF. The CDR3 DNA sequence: TGTGCCAGCTCACCAGGGCAGAACACTGAAGCTTTCTTT.